This TCR beta chain is from a study of blood T cells in healthy people across ages. The CDR3 is 15 amino acids. Germline values: CDR1 SNHLY, CDR2 FYNNEI. Findings of the study overall: Long-lived donors exceeded aged donors in naive CD4+ cells and diversity.

Primers used in a second PCR of roughly 6 to 12 cycles were a sample-barcoded 5' primer and a J-beta primer mix. Each cDNA molecule was tagged by a template-switch adaptor with 12 random nucleotides. Each CDR3 protein is one row after TCRdb ran MiXCR on the 5' RACE reads. The sample has roughly 680,000 distinct CDR3 sequences; under 25% are singletons. This clonotype was recorded a few times. Its antigen is unidentified. Compared with germline, one end of the junction differs, possibly owing to a read error. The extraction recovered at least 5.5 micrograms of total RNA per sample. The clonotype originates from a man in his 70s in good health. This chain uses TRBV2 with TRBJ2-4; D remains unclear. Sequences were obtained from blood. As DNA, the CDR3 is TGTACCAGCAGCCCTACCGGACCAGCCAAAAACATTCAGTACTTC. It yields the protein CTSSPTGPAKNIQYF. The complete variable domain, with remaining parts taken from reference TRBV2 and TRBJ2-4, reads EPEVTQTPSHQVTQMGQEVILRCVPISNHLYFYWYRQILGQKVEFLVSFYNNEISEKSEIFDDQFSVERPDGSNFTLKIRSTKLEDSAMYFCTSSPTGPAKNIQYFGAGTRLSVL.